The 29 T cell receptor beta chains below come from one sample, sequenced in a study of response to subunit inactivated influenza vaccine. TCRdb independently ran MiXCR on the RT-PCR reads; one entry per CDR3 protein. The data contain 170,000 or so distinct CDR3 sequences, around a tenth of them seen just once; the ten biggest clones take up roughly a third. The sample consisted of CD8+ T cells sorted from PBMCs, taken 23 to 25 months after vaccination. The receptors originated from a man aged 50-75 years who received an inactivated influenza vaccine.

This clonotype showed up just a few times. The chain employs TRBV7-2 and TRBJ2-3; 8 bases are shared with TRBD2. CDR1 and CDR2 (germline): SGHTA, FQGNSA. This CDR3 spans 17 amino acids. V was clipped by 0 bases and J by 3 bases; unmatched bases: 8. CDR3 sequence reads: CASSLASLADWTDTQYF. The DNA of the CDR3 is TGTGCCAGCAGCTTAGCCTCACTAGCGGACTGGACAGATACGCAGTATTTT.

The chain recombines TRBV29-1 with TRBJ2-1, with D unclear. Trimming took off 2 bases at V and 5 bases at J, with 16 bases between the two ends. CDR1 and CDR2 (germline): SQVTM, ANQGSEA. The length of the CDR3 is 15 residues. The CDR3 here is CSVESPLSSHNEQFF. The CDR3 nucleotides read TGCAGCGTTGAAAGCCCCCTCAGTTCCCACAATGAGCAGTTCTTC.

This CDR3 reads CASSFRLARYNEQFF. The CDR3 nucleotides read TGTGCCAGCAGTTTTAGACTAGCTAGGTACAATGAGCAGTTCTTC. The chain links TRBV28 to TRBJ2-1; 7 bases agree with TRBD2. With V trimmed by 3 bases and J by 4 bases, 6 bases remained unmatched. The germline V gene encodes CDR1 MDHEN and CDR2 SYDVKM. This CDR3 comprises 15 residues.

This clonotype was recorded many times. The CDR3 here is CASSLVTSGTYEQYF. CDR3 in DNA: TGTGCCAGCAGCTTAGTGACTAGCGGGACCTACGAGCAGTACTTC. The chain uses TRBV7-9 and TRBJ2-7; TRBD2 matches at 11 bases. J gave up 2 bases and V 1 base, and 1 base lay outside the gene matches. Germline V gives CDR1 SEHNR, CDR2 FQNEAQ (reference sequence). This CDR3 contains 15 residues. The full variable domain, its missing parts supplied by reference TRBV7-9 and TRBJ2-7, is DTGVSQNPRHKITKRGQNVTFRCDPISEHNRLYWYRQTLGQGPEFLTYFQNEAQLEKSRLLSDRFSAERPKGSFSTLEIQRTEQGDSAMYLCASSLVTSGTYEQYFGPGTRLTVT.

The rearrangement links TRBV6-2 or TRBV6-3 to TRBJ2-5; 11 bases line up with TRBD2. J lost 1 base, V lost 2 bases, and 12 bases had no gene match. The CDR3 extends over 19 amino acids. Per the germline V gene, CDR1 is MNHEY and CDR2 is SVGEGT. CDR3 DNA sequence: TGTGCCAGCAGTTACAGTACTAGCGGGAGTGATGGGCTCCAAGAGACCCAGTACTTC. Residues: CASSYSTSGSDGLQETQYF.

This clonotype was counted a few times. The chain links TRBV25-1 to TRBJ2-2; unclear D gene. V dropped 10 bases and J dropped 4 bases, with 10 bases sitting between them. CDR1 MGHDK and CDR2 SYGVNS come from the germline V gene. The CDR3 spans 12 residues. CDR3 coding DNA: TGTGCCATAGGGCGGACCACCGGGGAGCTGTTTTTT. Translating gives CAIGRTTGELFF.

The chain uses TRBV30 and TRBJ1-1, with D perhaps matching TRBD1 (5 bases). The V gene's germline CDR1 is GTSNPN and CDR2 SVGIG (reference sequence). This CDR3 has 12 residues. Trimming pared 4 bases from V and 4 bases from J, leaving 10 bases between. The CDR3 region is CAWNGAGTEAFF. CDR3 bases: TGTGCCTGGAATGGGGCCGGCACTGAAGCTTTCTTT.

The chain is built from TRBV19 and TRBJ2-7, with D maybe TRBD2 (6 bases). The CDR3 spans 14 residues. V was cut by 6 bases and J by 0 bases, with 12 bases left in between. CDR1 LNHDA and CDR2 SQIVND come from the germline V gene (reference sequence). The CDR3 protein is CASSTDGSSYEQYF. The DNA for the CDR3 is TGTGCCAGTAGCACGGACGGGAGCTCCTACGAGCAGTACTTC.

The chain joins TRBV15 to TRBJ2-3; 7 positions match TRBD2. CDR3 length: 17 amino acids. Germline V lookup: CDR1 LNHNV, CDR2 YYDKDF (reference sequence). V gave up 0 bases and J gave up 4 bases; unmatched junction bases: 10. As DNA, the CDR3 is TGTGCCACCAGCAGAGATGTGGCGGGGGTTGTCTCAGATACGCAGTATTTT. It specifies CATSRDVAGVVSDTQYF.

This clonotype was counted only a few times. The V gene is TRBV6-1, the J gene TRBJ2-7, with D maybe TRBD1 (5 bases). This CDR3 region has 15 residues. CDR1 and CDR2 from the germline V gene are MNHNS and SASEGT. V lost 1 base to trimming and J lost 2 bases, with 12 bases between them. CDR3 nucleotides: TGTGCCAGCAGTGAAGGTGTAGGGGCGGCCTACGAGCAGTACTTC. Its translation is CASSEGVGAAYEQYF.

This clonotype was counted a few times. V gene TRBV5-1 combines with J gene TRBJ1-1; 9 positions match TRBD1. The CDR3 runs to 13 residues. Germline assignment: CDR1 SGHRS and CDR2 YFSETQ. J was trimmed by 5 bases and V by 7 bases; bases with no gene match: 6. CDR3 residues: CASARTGVTEAFF. The CDR3 nucleotides are TGCGCCAGCGCCAGGACAGGGGTGACTGAAGCTTTCTTT.

This clonotype was counted between two and nine times. In DNA, the CDR3 is TGCGCCAGCAGCCCTGGACGGGGAGTAACAGATACGCAGTATTTT. Translation gives CASSPGRGVTDTQYF. The V call is TRBV4-3, the J call TRBJ2-3; D possibly corresponds to TRBD2 (5 bases). The germline V gene has CDR1 LGHNA and CDR2 YSLEER. The CDR3 runs to 15 residues. The V and J ends lost 4 bases and 3 bases respectively, with 14 bases between them.

The chain links TRBV29-1 to TRBJ2-7, with TRBD1 matching over 10 bases. Trimming took 4 bases from V and 6 from J; bases not matched to a gene: 6. The CDR3 is 13 amino acids. Germline CDR1 reads SQVTM; CDR2 reads ANQGSEA. The CDR3 nucleotides are TGCAGCGTTGGATCGACAGGGGGCCTCGAGCAGTACTTC. Its translation: CSVGSTGGLEQYF.

The V call is TRBV10-3, the J call TRBJ2-1; possibly TRBD2 for D (6 bases). The germline V gene encodes CDR1 ENHRY and CDR2 SYGVKD. There are 14 residues in the CDR3. V lost 3 bases and J lost 4, with 10 bases in between. The CDR3 protein is CAISERDSYNEQFF. CDR3 sequence (DNA): TGTGCCATCAGTGAACGGGACTCGTACAATGAGCAGTTCTTC.

The rearrangement links TRBV27 to TRBJ2-7, with 9 bases aligning to TRBD1. V shed 2 bases and J 4 bases; nucleotides not matched to a gene: 3. CDR1 is MNHEY, CDR2 SMNVEV, per germline (reference sequence). The CDR3 is 14 amino acids. The CDR3 DNA follows: TGTGCCAGCAGTTTAGTGACAGGGGGATACGAGCAGTACTTC. Protein sequence: CASSLVTGGYEQYF.

The CDR3 DNA reads TGCAGCGTTGAAGGGACTAGCGGGTGGAGCTCCTACAATGAGCAGTTCTTC. This codes for CSVEGTSGWSSYNEQFF. The gene calls are TRBV29-1 and TRBJ2-1, with TRBD2 matching 11 bases. CDR1 and CDR2 from the germline V gene are SQVTM and ANQGSEA. This CDR3 is 17 amino acids long. The trim removed 1 base at V and 0 bases at J, leaving 5 bases unmatched.

The chain uses TRBV13 and TRBJ2-1, with D unresolved. CDR1 is PRHDT and CDR2 is FYEKMQ in the germline V gene (reference sequence). V lost 0 bases and J lost 6, with 6 bases in between. The CDR3 covers 13 residues. CDR3 sequence (DNA): TGTGCCAGCAGCTTAGGGCTCTCCAATGAGCAGTTCTTC. It yields the protein CASSLGLSNEQFF.

This clonotype has only a few counts. The chain employs TRBV7-2 and TRBJ1-5; tentatively, D is TRBD1 (6 bases). This CDR3 spans 16 amino acids. The V gene lost 3 bases and the J gene lost 6 bases, with 18 bases spanning the gap. The germline V gene encodes CDR1 SGHTA and CDR2 FQGNSA. The CDR3 protein is CASSFGSGGVSQPQHF. The DNA of the CDR3 is TGTGCCAGCAGCTTCGGCTCGGGGGGCGTGTCTCAGCCCCAGCATTTT. The entire variable domain, with the rest obtained from reference TRBV7-2 and TRBJ1-5, is as follows: GAGVSQSPSNKVTEKGKDVELRCDPISGHTALYWYRQSLGQGLEFLIYFQGNSAPDKSGLPSDRFSAERTGGSVSTLTIQRTQQEDSAVYLCASSFGSGGVSQPQHFGDGTRLSIL.

This clonotype was seen at least ten times. The chain has TRBV5-5 and TRBJ1-1; unclear D gene. The germline V and J ends were trimmed by 0 bases and 1 base, with 7 bases remaining between them. CDR3 length: 14 amino acids. CDR1 is SGHKS, CDR2 YYEKEE, per germline (reference sequence). The CDR3 nucleotides are TGTGCCAGCAGCTTGGGGCCAGGGAACACTGAAGCTTTCTTT. Encoded protein: CASSLGPGNTEAFF.

This clonotype was observed a few times. This chain joins TRBV7-9 and TRBJ1-1; D perhaps matches TRBD1 (5 bases). Germline values: CDR1 SEHNR, CDR2 FQNEAQ (reference sequence). This CDR3 region has 15 residues. V lost 1 base to trimming and J lost 1 base, with 10 bases between them. The chain's CDR3 is CASSLVAGSNTEAFF. In DNA form, the CDR3 reads TGTGCCAGCAGCTTAGTCGCAGGGTCGAACACTGAAGCTTTCTTT.

The chain recombines TRBV7-9 with TRBJ2-7; D might be TRBD2 (7 bases). Germline CDR1 SEHNR, CDR2 FQNEAQ (reference sequence). The CDR3 sequence is 13 residues long. With 3 bases removed from V and 7 bases from J, the gap between germline ends came to 13 bases. The CDR3 DNA reads as TGTGCCAGCAGCTTGGGGGGGGCTAAAGAGCAGTACTTC. It translates to CASSLGGAKEQYF.

This clonotype has a count of ten or more. The V gene is TRBV24-1, the J gene TRBJ1-1; weak D call: TRBD1 (5 bases). V lost 3 bases and J lost 1, with 8 bases in between. CDR1 and CDR2 from the germline V gene are KGHDR and SFDVKD. This CDR3 has 14 amino acids. The CDR3 loop reads CATSDGHWNTEAFF. The CDR3 DNA sequence: TGTGCCACCAGTGATGGACATTGGAACACTGAAGCTTTCTTT.

The chain recombines TRBV7-9 with TRBJ2-3, with 7 nucleotides matching TRBD1. V was pared by 5 bases and J by 2 bases, with 10 bases of the junction left unmatched. Germline lookup yields CDR1 SEHNR and CDR2 FQNEAQ (reference sequence). This CDR3 has 16 residues. The CDR3 protein is CASSQRTGPNTDTQYF. Here the CDR3 DNA reads TGTGCCAGCAGCCAGAGGACAGGACCCAACACAGATACGCAGTATTTT.

Comments on this clonotype: The CDR3 ends on some other residue instead of the conserved phenylalanine or tryptophan, so this is likely a read error. The rearrangement joins TRBV5-8 to TRBJ2-7; TRBD2 matches at 11 bases. V gave up 4 bases and J gave up 4 bases; unmatched junction bases: 4. From germline, CDR1 is SGHTS and CDR2 YDEGEE. This CDR3 has 14 amino acids. The CDR3 region is CASSPGLADYEQYS. CDR3 nucleotide sequence: TGTGCCAGCAGCCCGGGACTAGCGGATTACGAGCAGTACTCC.

This rearrangement joins TRBV23-1 to TRBJ2-5, with D uncertain. TRBV23-1 is annotated as an ORF whose role is uncertain. CDR3 length equals 13 residues. Trimming took 4 bases from V and 3 from J, leaving 9 bases between them. The CDR3 DNA is TGCGCCAGCAGTCGGAAAATAGAAGAGACCCAGTACTTC. As protein: CASSRKIEETQYF.

The V call is TRBV6-2 or TRBV6-3, the J call TRBJ1-5; 8 bases are shared with TRBD1. The germline V gene has CDR1 MNHEY and CDR2 SVGEGT. Trimming took 4 bases from V and 5 from J; bases not matched to a gene: 7. CDR3 size: 15 residues. The CDR3 here is CASSFSRQGYQPQHF. The CDR3 nucleotides read TGTGCCAGCAGTTTCTCCAGACAGGGGTATCAGCCCCAGCATTTT.

This clonotype turned up a few times. V usage is TRBV29-1 and J usage is TRBJ2-5; tentative D call: TRBD1 (6 bases). The ends were cut back, 3 bases at V and 0 bases at J, with 17 bases in the middle. The length of the CDR3 is 16 residues. Germline loops: CDR1 SQVTM, CDR2 ANQGSEA. The CDR3 loop is CSVDGVTDRNQETQYF. The CDR3 nucleotides are TGCAGCGTTGATGGGGTAACCGACAGGAACCAAGAGACCCAGTACTTC.

The chain links TRBV4-3 to TRBJ2-7; D call uncertain. Between the trimmed V and J ends, which lost 0 bases and 0 bases, there was a span of 12 bases. Germline lookup yields CDR1 LGHNA and CDR2 YSLEER. The CDR3 is 16 residues long. The CDR3 DNA follows: TGCGCCAGCAGCCAAGACTTGACCTCGAGCTCCTACGAGCAGTACTTC. Translation gives CASSQDLTSSSYEQYF.

This clonotype was found a few times. V and J are TRBV4-3 and TRBJ2-1; D may be TRBD2 (6 bases). V lost 0 bases and J 6 bases, leaving 18 bases between the germline ends. Germline loops: CDR1 LGHNA, CDR2 YSLEER. The CDR3 length is 17 residues. DNA of the CDR3: TGCGCCAGCAGCCAAGATTTCCGGCTAGCGTCGTTCAATGAGCAGTTCTTC. It specifies CASSQDFRLASFNEQFF.